A single TCR beta chain is shown here with its context. Its antigen is not identified. A junction end diverges from the germline sequence, so it may reflect a read error. The PCR made use of 60 Vbeta and 13 Jbeta primers. TCRdb's table, derived via immunoSEQ multiplex PCR, lists solely in-frame clones and lacks some. The top ten hold over 5% of the sample, which has about 60,000 clones, 80% seen once. These data originate in a study of cytomegalovirus exposure and HLA in healthy donors. Study-level results: The study had only CMV serostatus as immune exposure information. In an earlier analysis, in some 600 donors, most V segments appeared productive either ~87% or ~30% of the time. Many donors shared some public TCRs, even though most TCR sequences were rare. Later analysis identified about 15,000 TCR beta sequences associated with HLA alleles, using a false discovery rate threshold of 0.05.

CDR3 size: 15 residues. The germline gives CDR1 SGHVS, CDR2 FNYEAQ. The chain links TRBV7-6 to TRBJ2-2; tentatively, D is TRBD2 (6 bases). The sequence derives from a male donor in good health and CMV-seronegative. Sequencing used PBMCs. In DNA form, the CDR3 reads TGTGCCAGCAGCCTAGCGTCAGGGTCCACCGGGGAGCTGTTTTTT. It codes for CASSLASGSTGELFF.